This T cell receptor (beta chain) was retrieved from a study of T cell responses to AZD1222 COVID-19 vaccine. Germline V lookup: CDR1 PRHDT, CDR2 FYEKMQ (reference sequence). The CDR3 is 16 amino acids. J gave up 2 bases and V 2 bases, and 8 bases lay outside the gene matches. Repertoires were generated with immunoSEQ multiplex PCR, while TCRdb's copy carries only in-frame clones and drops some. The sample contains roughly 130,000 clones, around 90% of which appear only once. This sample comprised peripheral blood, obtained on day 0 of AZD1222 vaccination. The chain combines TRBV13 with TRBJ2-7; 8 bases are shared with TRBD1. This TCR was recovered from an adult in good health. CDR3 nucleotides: TGTGCCAGCAGCTTATTTGGTTTACAGGGGGCCTACGAGCAGTACTTC. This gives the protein CASSLFGLQGAYEQYF.